This TCR beta chain was recovered during a study of beta chain features in type 1 diabetes. Study in general: Regarding age, gender and cell yields, patients proved similar to healthy donors.

Study-wide points: PCR might favor shorter templates, but any such skew would affect patients and controls equally. TCRB CDR3 length was moderately but significantly reduced in all four CD4+ subsets of Type 1 diabetes patients.

Reverse transcribing all isolated RNA meant expressed TCRB transcripts were sequenced. Only in-frame clones appear in the TCRdb table, and some are missing; sequencing was by immunoSEQ multiplex PCR. The sample comprises around 240,000 clones, 68% of which are singletons, and about 0.051% rests with the top ten. CD4+ naive, central memory, regulatory and stem cell-like memory subsets were isolated by sorting on CD45RO/CCR7/CD25/CD127/CD95/CD27. This CDR3 spans 13 amino acids. The germline gives CDR1 GTSNPN, CDR2 SVGIG (reference sequence). Trimming left V 0 bases short and J 0 bases short, with 5 bases between. Note on this clone: The antigen remains undetermined.

V and J are TRBV30 and TRBJ1-1, with D unresolved. Source material: naive CD4+ T cells from blood. The source is a young man in good health. The CDR3 is CAWSVNMNTEAFF. CDR3 sequence (DNA): TGTGCCTGGAGTGTTAACATGAACACTGAAGCTTTCTTT.